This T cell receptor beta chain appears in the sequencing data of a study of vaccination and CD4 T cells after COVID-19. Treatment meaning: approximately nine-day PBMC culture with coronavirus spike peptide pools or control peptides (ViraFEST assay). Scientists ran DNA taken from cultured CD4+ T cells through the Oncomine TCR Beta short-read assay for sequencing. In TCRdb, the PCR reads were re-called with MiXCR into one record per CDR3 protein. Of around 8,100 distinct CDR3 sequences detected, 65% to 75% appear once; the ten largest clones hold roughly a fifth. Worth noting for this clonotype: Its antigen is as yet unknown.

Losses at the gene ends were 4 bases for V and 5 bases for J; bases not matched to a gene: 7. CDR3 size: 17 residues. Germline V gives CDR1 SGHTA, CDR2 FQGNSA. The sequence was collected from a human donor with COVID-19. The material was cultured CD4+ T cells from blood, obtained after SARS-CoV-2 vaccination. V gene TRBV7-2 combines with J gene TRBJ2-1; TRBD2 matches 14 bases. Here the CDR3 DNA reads TGTGCCAGCAGCTCTGGACTAGCGGGGGGCGGAAACAATGAGCAGTTCTTC. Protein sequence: CASSSGLAGGGNNEQFF. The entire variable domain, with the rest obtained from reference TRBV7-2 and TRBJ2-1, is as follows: GAGVSQSPSNKVTEKGKDVELRCDPISGHTALYWYRQSLGQGLEFLIYFQGNSAPDKSGLPSDRFSAERTGGSVSTLTIQRTQQEDSAVYLCASSSGLAGGGNNEQFFGPGTRLTVL.